The 26 T cell receptor beta chains given below trace back to one sample, sequenced in a study of cytotoxic CD8 clonotypes in ibrutinib-treated CLL. Sequencing used immunoSEQ multiplex PCR; TCRdb keeps in-frame clones, though not all of them. The profile shows 200,000 or so clones, around 70% of them singletons. Sequencing used PBMCs, obtained after 12 months of ibrutinib treatment. The receptors come from a human donor with chronic lymphocytic leukemia.

The gene calls are TRBV9 and TRBJ2-3; TRBD2 agrees at 9 bases. Germline CDR1 SGDLS, CDR2 YYNGEE. V lost 2 bases and J lost 2; bases outside the gene matches: 9. The CDR3 totals 17 residues. The CDR3 spells CASSVPTSGPSTDTQYF. CDR3 sequence (DNA): TGTGCCAGCAGCGTTCCCACTAGCGGGCCCTCCACAGATACGCAGTATTTT. Together with reference TRBV9 and TRBJ2-3, the CDR3 gives the full variable domain: DSGVTQTPKHLITATGQRVTLRCSPRSGDLSVYWYQQSLDQGLQFLIQYYNGEERAKGNILERFSAQQFPDLHSELNLSSLELGDSALYFCASSVPTSGPSTDTQYFGPGTRLTVL.

This chain connects TRBV6-5 to TRBJ1-1; 7 nucleotides match TRBD1. V dropped 6 bases and J dropped 1; count of bases not matched to a gene: 2. The CDR3 totals 13 residues. Germline V gives CDR1 MNHEY, CDR2 SVGAGI. CDR3 sequence: CASSRTGNTEAFF. The DNA of the CDR3 is TGTGCCAGCAGCCGGACAGGGAACACTGAAGCTTTCTTT.

The chain carries TRBV2 and TRBJ1-2; TRBD1 aligns across 9 bases. CDR3 length equals 15 residues. The junction had 6 bases not matched to a gene; V was cut back by 3 bases and J by 4 bases. CDR1 and CDR2 from the germline V gene are SNHLY and FYNNEI. The CDR3 loop is CASSDQQGAPYGYTF. The CDR3, as DNA: TGTGCCAGCAGTGATCAACAGGGGGCCCCCTATGGCTACACCTTC.

The chain combines TRBV10-3 with TRBJ1-5; 7 bases line up with TRBD1. The CDR3 totals 15 residues. The germline V gene encodes CDR1 ENHRY and CDR2 SYGVKD. V was pared by 3 bases and J by 4 bases, with 6 bases of the junction left unmatched. CDR3: CAISERQGSNQPQHF. The CDR3 region has the DNA TGTGCCATCAGTGAAAGACAGGGAAGTAATCAGCCCCAGCATTTT.

This clone was seen only a few times. The rearrangement uses TRBV6-5 and TRBJ1-1; TRBD1 is a possible D gene (5 bases). The CDR3 extends over 15 amino acids. Per the germline V gene, CDR1 is MNHEY and CDR2 is SVGAGI. V lost 2 bases to trimming and J lost 1 base, with 11 bases between them. The CDR3 bases are TGTGCCAGCAGTTACGAAGGGGCAGGGAACACTGAAGCTTTCTTT. Translated, it gives CASSYEGAGNTEAFF.

The V gene is TRBV14, the J gene TRBJ2-1; 13 bases are shared with TRBD2. Germline CDR1 reads SGHDN; CDR2 reads FVKESK. J gave up 7 bases and V 4 bases, and 7 bases lay outside the gene matches. This CDR3 contains 16 residues. CDR3 region: CASSLLGTSGANEQFF. In DNA, the CDR3 is TGTGCCAGCAGCCTACTCGGGACTAGCGGGGCGAATGAGCAGTTCTTC.

This clone came up a few times. CDR3 protein: CSVADTGQGNQPQHF. In nucleotides, the CDR3 is TGCAGCGTTGCCGATACGGGACAGGGCAATCAGCCCCAGCATTTT. This chain uses TRBV29-1 with TRBJ1-5; 8 bases are a match to TRBD1. Germline-derived CDR1 and CDR2 are SQVTM and ANQGSEA. The length of the CDR3 is 15 residues. V dropped 4 bases and J dropped 2; count of bases not matched to a gene: 7.

V usage is TRBV5-5 and J usage is TRBJ1-1; D unclear. With 4 bases removed from V and 4 bases from J, the gap between germline ends came to 8 bases. CDR1 SGHKS and CDR2 YYEKEE come from the germline V gene (reference sequence). This CDR3 has 12 amino acids. The CDR3 region is CASSRMGTEAFF. The DNA of the CDR3 is TGTGCCAGCAGCCGGATGGGCACTGAAGCTTTCTTT.

This chain connects TRBV5-1 to TRBJ1-6; the D gene is possibly TRBD1 (6 bases). Germline CDR1 is SGHRS and CDR2 is YFSETQ. This CDR3 comprises 12 residues. V gave up 4 bases and J gave up 10 bases, with 9 bases separating them. CDR3 sequence: CASSQGRSPLHF. Here the CDR3 DNA reads TGCGCCAGCAGCCAGGGGCGATCACCCCTCCACTTT.

This clone was seen ten or more times. V and J are TRBV29-1 and TRBJ1-5, with 11 bases aligning to TRBD1. V lost 5 bases, J lost 6 bases, and 9 bases stayed unmatched. CDR3 length equals 15 residues. In germline, CDR1 is SQVTM, CDR2 ANQGSEA. The CDR3, as DNA: TGCAGCGTTCGGACAGGGGGCGCCGCCGGTCAGCCCCAGCATTTT. Its protein product is CSVRTGGAAGQPQHF.

The chain uses TRBV27 and TRBJ2-1; D could derive from TRBD1 or TRBD2 (7 bases each). This CDR3 has 15 residues. The V end lost 2 bases, the J end lost 8 bases, and 16 bases lay between the germline ends. Germline V gene lookup returns CDR1 MNHEY and CDR2 SMNVEV (reference sequence). CDR3 amino acids: CASSLQGGSYDEQFF. CDR3 coding DNA: TGTGCCAGCAGTTTACAGGGGGGGTCGTACGATGAGCAGTTCTTC.

The chain joins TRBV7-2 to TRBJ2-3, with TRBD2 matching 13 bases. Germline CDR1 SGHTA, CDR2 FQGNSA. CDR3 length equals 18 residues. J lost 1 base, V lost 1 base, and 5 bases had no gene match. As DNA, the CDR3 is TGTGCCAGCAGCTTAGTCACTAGCGGGGGGGAAGGCACAGATACGCAGTATTTT. Encoded protein: CASSLVTSGGEGTDTQYF.

This clone came up once. The J gene is TRBJ1-1, the V gene TRBV5-1; maybe TRBD1 (5 bases). The CDR3 totals 15 residues. The ends were cut back, 3 bases at V and 1 base at J, with 13 bases in the middle. CDR1 and CDR2 (germline): SGHRS, YFSETQ. CDR3 residues: CASSSQAPENTEAFF. Written as DNA, the CDR3 is TGCGCCAGCAGCTCACAGGCCCCAGAGAACACTGAAGCTTTCTTT. The whole variable domain, remainder taken from reference TRBV5-1 and TRBJ1-1, is KAGVTQTPRYLIKTRGQQVTLSCSPISGHRSVSWYQQTPGQGLQFLFEYFSETQRNKGNFPGRFSGRQFSNSRSEMNVSTLELGDSALYLCASSSQAPENTEAFFGQGTRLTVV.

The V gene is TRBV5-1, the J gene TRBJ2-6; the D call may be TRBD1 or TRBD2 (5 bases each). The germline V gene encodes CDR1 SGHRS and CDR2 YFSETQ. The CDR3 contains 16 residues. With 4 bases removed from V and 0 bases from J, the gap between germline ends came to 11 bases. CDR3 nucleotide sequence: TGCGCCAGCAGCCTGGCAGGGAGCTCTGGGGCCAACGTCCTGACTTTC. Translation gives CASSLAGSSGANVLTF.

The chain is built from TRBV29-1 and TRBJ1-2, with D possibly being TRBD1 (5 bases). The ends were cut back, 3 bases at V and 8 bases at J, with 22 bases in the middle. Germline assignment: CDR1 SQVTM and CDR2 ANQGSEA. This CDR3 spans 15 amino acids. CDR3 sequence reads: CSVDFDSFGSWGYTF. The CDR3 DNA reads as TGCAGCGTTGACTTTGACAGTTTCGGGAGTTGGGGCTACACCTTC.

This clone has only a few counts. The chain is built from TRBV5-1 and TRBJ1-1; 8 nucleotides match TRBD1. Germline V lookup: CDR1 SGHRS, CDR2 YFSETQ. The CDR3 spans 16 residues. V gave up 4 bases and J gave up 1 base; unmatched junction bases: 9. The chain's CDR3 is CASSPHIGTGNTEAFF. The CDR3 DNA follows: TGCGCCAGCAGCCCCCATATTGGGACAGGGAACACTGAAGCTTTCTTT.

This clone appeared a few times. This chain links TRBV6-6 with TRBJ1-1; 7 bases line up with TRBD1. The V and J ends lost 10 bases and 3 bases, in that order; junction bases with no gene match: 8. The CDR3 extends over 13 amino acids. The germline V gene encodes CDR1 MNHNY and CDR2 SVGAGI (reference sequence). The CDR3: CATGKGAHTEAFF. In DNA, the CDR3 is TGTGCCACCGGGAAGGGGGCGCACACTGAAGCTTTCTTT.

This clone has a handful of counts. Other nucleotide sequences in the sample specify the same CDR3. Here the CDR3 reads CASSLTGADTQYF. CDR3 DNA: TGCGCCAGCAGCTTGACGGGGGCAGATACGCAGTATTTT. V is TRBV5-1 and J is TRBJ2-3; D may be TRBD2 (6 bases). Germline values: CDR1 SGHRS, CDR2 YFSETQ. The CDR3 length is 13 residues. Deletions cut 1 base from V and 4 bases from J, with 7 bases between.

The J gene is TRBJ2-3, the V gene TRBV6-5; D unresolved. V was pared by 4 bases and J by 2 bases, with 7 bases between. The CDR3 has 13 amino acids. Germline values: CDR1 MNHEY, CDR2 SVGAGI. CDR3 in DNA: TGTGCCAGCAGTTTGACCTCCACAGATACGCAGTATTTT. This encodes CASSLTSTDTQYF.

V usage is TRBV4-3 and J usage is TRBJ2-7, with D tentatively TRBD1 (6 bases). V shed 4 bases and J shed 6 bases, with 16 bases lying between them. The CDR3 has 14 residues. The germline V gene encodes CDR1 LGHNA and CDR2 YSLEER. The DNA for the CDR3 is TGCGCCAGCAGCCGCGACAGGTACCTTTCCGAGCAGTACTTC. It yields the protein CASSRDRYLSEQYF.

This chain joins TRBV2 and TRBJ1-4, with D perhaps TRBD1 (5 bases). Trimming removed 4 bases at V and 3 bases at J, with 12 bases between. CDR1 and CDR2 (germline): SNHLY, FYNNEI. The CDR3 runs 15 residues. CDR3 residues: CASSVGTLANEKLFF. The CDR3 coding sequence is TGTGCCAGCAGTGTTGGGACCTTAGCTAATGAAAAACTGTTTTTT.

V usage is TRBV7-2 and J usage is TRBJ2-3, with no clear D. Trimming removed 5 bases at V and 5 bases at J, with 11 bases between. Germline CDR1 and CDR2: SGHTA and FQGNSA. The length of the CDR3 is 13 residues. CDR3 region: CASSPQYGDTQYF. The CDR3 DNA sequence: TGTGCCAGCAGCCCCCAGTACGGAGATACGCAGTATTTT. Full variable domain (outside the CDR3, taken from reference TRBV7-2 and TRBJ2-3): GAGVSQSPSNKVTEKGKDVELRCDPISGHTALYWYRQSLGQGLEFLIYFQGNSAPDKSGLPSDRFSAERTGGSVSTLTIQRTQQEDSAVYLCASSPQYGDTQYFGPGTRLTVL.

The chain recombines TRBV2 with TRBJ2-3, with a tentative D call TRBD1 (5 bases). CDR1 and CDR2 (germline): SNHLY, FYNNEI. This CDR3 contains 11 residues. Deletions cut 6 bases from V and 5 bases from J, with 6 bases between. Here the CDR3 reads CASRGRDTQYF. CDR3 bases: TGTGCCAGCAGGGGGCGAGATACGCAGTATTTT.

J is TRBJ1-2 and V is TRBV19; TRBD1 agrees at 7 bases. V was clipped by 5 bases and J by 4 bases; unmatched bases: 7. CDR1 is LNHDA and CDR2 is SQIVND in the germline V gene (reference sequence). This CDR3 is 14 amino acids long. CDR3 DNA sequence: TGTGCCAGTAGTTTACCAACAGGGGCCTATGGCTACACCTTC. Translated, it gives CASSLPTGAYGYTF.

The V call is TRBV11-2, the J call TRBJ1-6; 9 nucleotides agree with TRBD1. Trimming at V came to 4 bases and at J to 14 bases, leaving 9 bases not matched to a gene. Looked up from germline, CDR1 is SGHAT and CDR2 is FQNNGV. The CDR3 has 14 residues. The CDR3 DNA sequence: TGTGCCAGCAGCTACCCGGGACAGGGCATATCCCTCCACTTT. Protein: CASSYPGQGISLHF.

Many counts were recorded for this clone. This same CDR3 is encoded by further DNA sequences in the sample. The genes are TRBV5-1 and TRBJ1-1; no clear D gene. Per germline, CDR1 SGHRS and CDR2 YFSETQ. This CDR3 comprises 15 residues. V was pared by 3 bases and J by 6 bases, with 18 bases between. The CDR3 is CASSSTGRGRSEAFF. The CDR3 DNA reads TGCGCCAGCAGCTCCACGGGTCGAGGGAGGTCTGAAGCTTTCTTT.